These T cell receptor beta chains were read from a single sample in a study of T-cell reconstitution after alpha-beta-depleted transplantation in children. TCRdb re-called the PCR reads through MiXCR, storing one row per CDR3 protein. Of about 690,000 distinct CDR3 sequences in the sample, around a sixth were seen once. The material was PBMCs from the stem cell graft donor, obtained from the stem cell graft. These receptors were obtained from a human donor who donated a stem cell graft to a child with acute myeloid leukemia. Each CDR3 is given with its conserved first and last residue.

>TRBV20-1
CSAGWTAYNEQFF
>TRBV20-1
CSASRDINQETQYF
>TRBV7-2
CASSIRLAGTYNEQFF
>TRBV12-3/TRBV12-4
CASMLGSGGAGEQFF
>TRBV7-8
CASSLAGTPFMDTEAFF
>TRBV6-1
CASTENQDYGYTF
>TRBV11-3
CASRPRQGGNEQFF
>TRBV10-3
CAISDITGTGAYNEQFF
>TRBV12-3/TRBV12-4
CASSRGGSDTQYF
>TRBV4-1
CASTLAPANTEAFF
>TRBV20-1
CSARDFSRVAGELFF
>TRBV7-9
CASSPGQGAQNSPLHF
>TRBV30
CAWREDRNYEQYF
>TRBV3-1
CASSHAGGTEAFF
>TRBV7-9
CASSGVGEQYF
>TRBV6-1
CASFGRTNYGYTF